These 23 T cell receptor beta chains were all obtained from the same sample, sequenced in a study of identical twins. Via MiXCR, TCRdb re-called the 5' RACE reads, giving one row per CDR3 protein. The sample lists over 15,000 distinct CDR3 sequences, roughly 63% occurring once. The specimen sequenced was memory (CD45RO+) T cells sorted from blood. The receptors come from a woman under 30 in good health. This table probably holds off-target reads from a library built for another chain.

The rearrangement uses TRBV7-9 and TRBJ2-3, with 7 bases matching TRBD1. There are 17 residues in the CDR3. Germline V gene lookup returns CDR1 SEHNR and CDR2 FQNEAQ (reference sequence). Trimming cost V 5 bases and J 4 bases; bases outside gene matches: 15. CDR3 DNA: TGTGCCAGCAGCGTAAGATATCGACAGGGTCGGGCAGATACGCAGTATTTT. It yields the protein CASSVRYRQGRADTQYF.

The chain is built from TRBV6-2 or TRBV6-3 and TRBJ2-3, with a possible D match to TRBD2 (6 bases). Trimming removed 6 bases from V and 4 bases from J, with 17 bases in between. The V gene's germline CDR1 is MNHEY and CDR2 SVGEGT. CDR3 size: 15 residues. CDR3 sequence (DNA): TGTGCCAGCAGCCCCCTCGGCGGGGCCTCAGATACGCAGTATTTT. Residues: CASSPLGGASDTQYF.

This rearrangement joins TRBV2 to TRBJ2-3; unclear D gene. V was cut by 4 bases and J by 3 bases, with 5 bases left in between. The CDR3 is 12 amino acids. Germline V CDR1 and CDR2: SNHLY, FYNNEI. The CDR3, as DNA: TGTGCCAGCAGTGTAGAGACAGATACGCAGTATTTT. It encodes CASSVETDTQYF. Complete variable domain (other parts from reference TRBV2 and TRBJ2-3): EPEVTQTPSHQVTQMGQEVILRCVPISNHLYFYWYRQILGQKVEFLVSFYNNEISEKSEIFDDQFSVERPDGSNFTLKIRSTKLEDSAMYFCASSVETDTQYFGPGTRLTVL.

This clonotype is a singleton in its sample. The chain joins TRBV7-2 to TRBJ2-5; D ambiguous. Trimming took off 1 base at V and 0 bases at J, with 6 bases between the two ends. This CDR3 is 14 amino acids long. Germline CDR1 is SGHTA and CDR2 is FQGNSA. The CDR3 DNA reads as TGTGCCAGCAGCTTAGAGAGTTACCAAGAGACCCAGTACTTC. Translated, it gives CASSLESYQETQYF.

V gene TRBV30 combines with J gene TRBJ2-1; D unresolved. V lost 0 bases to trimming and J lost 10 bases, with 7 bases between them. This CDR3 has 11 residues. In germline, CDR1 is GTSNPN, CDR2 SVGIG (reference sequence). The CDR3 loop is CAWSVIEEQFF. For the CDR3, the DNA is TGTGCCTGGAGTGTCATAGAAGAGCAGTTCTTC.

This clonotype was detected only a few times. The rearrangement joins TRBV3-1 to TRBJ2-7; perhaps D is TRBD1 or TRBD2 (5 bases each). Germline CDR1 LGHDT, CDR2 YNNKEL (reference sequence). Trimming stripped 4 bases from V and 6 bases from J, with 10 bases between. This CDR3 is built from 12 residues. CDR3: CASSRLGTEQYF. The CDR3 DNA reads as TGTGCCAGCAGCCGCCTCGGGACCGAGCAGTACTTC.

In this sample, this clonotype turned up once. The rearrangement links TRBV18 to TRBJ2-7; possible D gene TRBD1, 6 bases. This CDR3 region has 15 residues. Trimming left V 6 bases short and J 2 bases short, with 17 bases between. The germline V gene encodes CDR1 KGHSH and CDR2 LQKENI. CDR3 loop: CASSPGPGGPYEQYF. CDR3 DNA: TGTGCCAGCTCCCCAGGACCTGGGGGCCCCTACGAGCAGTACTTC. Full variable domain (remainder filled in from reference TRBV18 and TRBJ2-7): NAGVMQNPRHLVRRRGQEARLRCSPMKGHSHVYWYRQLPEEGLKFMVYLQKENIIDESGMPKERFSAEFPKEGPSILRIQQVVRGDSAAYFCASSPGPGGPYEQYFGPGTRLTVT.

The chain carries TRBV27 and TRBJ1-1; 8 bases align to TRBD1. This CDR3 is 14 amino acids long. From germline, CDR1 is MNHEY and CDR2 SMNVEV (reference sequence). The junction had 8 bases not matched to a gene; V was cut back by 6 bases and J by 5 bases. The CDR3 reads CASRHRGLGTEAFF. In nucleotides, the CDR3 is TGTGCCAGCAGGCACAGGGGGTTAGGGACTGAAGCTTTCTTT.

V and J are TRBV15 and TRBJ2-3, with 12 bases aligning to TRBD2. Losses at the gene ends were 5 bases for V and 0 bases for J; bases not matched to a gene: 0. The CDR3 extends over 15 amino acids. The germline V gene has CDR1 LNHNV and CDR2 YYDKDF (reference sequence). The DNA of the CDR3 is TGTGCCACCAGCGGACTAGCGGGAAGCACAGATACGCAGTATTTT. It yields the protein CATSGLAGSTDTQYF.

There are a few counts of this clonotype. The gene calls are TRBV29-1 and TRBJ2-3; D not resolved. This CDR3 has 15 amino acids. V was pared by 4 bases and J by 0 bases, with 14 bases between. Germline CDR1 and CDR2: SQVTM and ANQGSEA. CDR3 in amino acids: CSVGPPTLSTDTQYF. CDR3 in DNA: TGCAGCGTTGGCCCACCAACCCTTAGCACAGATACGCAGTATTTT.

J is TRBJ2-7 and V is TRBV7-2; D is perhaps TRBD1 (5 bases). Germline CDR1 reads SGHTA; CDR2 reads FQGNSA. V was clipped by 0 bases and J by 6 bases, with 9 bases between them. The CDR3 loop spans 13 amino acids. CDR3 region: CASSLAGQGEQYF. The CDR3 DNA reads as TGTGCCAGCAGCTTAGCAGGGCAGGGCGAGCAGTACTTC. Filled out from reference TRBV7-2 and TRBJ2-7, the complete variable domain reads GAGVSQSPSNKVTEKGKDVELRCDPISGHTALYWYRQSLGQGLEFLIYFQGNSAPDKSGLPSDRFSAERTGGSVSTLTIQRTQQEDSAVYLCASSLAGQGEQYFGPGTRLTVT.

This clonotype came up a few times. The rearrangement links TRBV7-2 to TRBJ2-5; TRBD2 aligns across 8 bases. J gave up 5 bases and V 3 bases, and 2 bases lay outside the gene matches. There are 13 residues in the CDR3. The V gene's germline CDR1 is SGHTA and CDR2 FQGNSA. Here the CDR3 reads CASSFTGGETQYF. The CDR3 DNA reads as TGTGCCAGCAGCTTCACGGGAGGGGAGACCCAGTACTTC. The full variable domain, completed using reference TRBV7-2 and TRBJ2-5, is GAGVSQSPSNKVTEKGKDVELRCDPISGHTALYWYRQSLGQGLEFLIYFQGNSAPDKSGLPSDRFSAERTGGSVSTLTIQRTQQEDSAVYLCASSFTGGETQYFGPGTRLLVL.

This clonotype was counted only a few times. The chain has TRBV2 and TRBJ2-3; unclear D gene. This CDR3 has 15 residues. CDR1 is SNHLY, CDR2 FYNNEI, per germline. Between the trimmed V and J ends, which lost 6 bases and 4 bases, there was a span of 17 bases. The CDR3 loop is CASRVLGLGADTQYF. Written as DNA, the CDR3 is TGTGCCAGCAGGGTCCTCGGCCTTGGGGCAGATACGCAGTATTTT.

The chain is built from TRBV4-1 and TRBJ1-1; 8 bases align to TRBD1. The CDR3 runs 17 residues. After removal of 7 bases from V and 0 bases from J, the junction contained 13 bases not matched to a gene. CDR1 and CDR2 from the germline V gene are MGHRA and YSYEKL. This CDR3 is CASNRGQGYVMNTEAFF. Written as DNA, the CDR3 is TGCGCCAGCAACCGCGGACAGGGCTACGTGATGAACACTGAAGCTTTCTTT.

The chain combines TRBV7-2 with TRBJ2-1, with no clear D. The CDR3 sequence is 12 residues long. V lost 1 base to trimming and J lost 9 bases, with 7 bases between them. Germline CDR1 and CDR2: SGHTA and FQGNSA. The CDR3 DNA reads TGTGCCAGCAGCTTAGGGGGTGGTGAGCAGTTCTTC. Residues: CASSLGGGEQFF.

This sequence joins TRBV20-1 and TRBJ2-5; tentatively, D is TRBD1 (5 bases). CDR3 size: 14 residues. Trimming stripped 8 bases from V and 1 base from J, with 17 bases between. From germline, CDR1 is DFQATT and CDR2 SNEGSKA (reference sequence). This CDR3 is CSWGTGSLQETQYF. The CDR3 coding sequence is TGCAGTTGGGGCACAGGCAGTCTCCAAGAGACCCAGTACTTC.

The V gene is TRBV6-6, the J gene TRBJ2-3; D is undetermined. V was shortened by 6 bases and J by 3 bases, with 4 bases between the two germline ends. The CDR3 contains 11 residues. Per the germline V gene, CDR1 is MNHNY and CDR2 is SVGAGI (reference sequence). The CDR3 sequence is CASRLTDTQYF. The CDR3 DNA reads TGTGCCAGCAGACTGACAGATACGCAGTATTTT.

The CDR3 is CASSTESLTYEQYF. In DNA form, the CDR3 reads TGTGCCAGCAGTACGGAGTCTTTGACCTACGAGCAGTACTTC. The chain joins TRBV2 to TRBJ2-7; no firm D call. Trimming pared 5 bases from V and 2 bases from J, leaving 13 bases between. CDR3 length: 14 amino acids. CDR1 SNHLY and CDR2 FYNNEI come from the germline V gene. The full variable domain, in which reference TRBV2 and TRBJ2-7 provide the parts outside the CDR3, is EPEVTQTPSHQVTQMGQEVILRCVPISNHLYFYWYRQILGQKVEFLVSFYNNEISEKSEIFDDQFSVERPDGSNFTLKIRSTKLEDSAMYFCASSTESLTYEQYFGPGTRLTVT.

The gene calls are TRBV29-1 and TRBJ2-3; D gene uncertain. The V end was cut by 7 bases, the J end by 2 bases, with 19 bases between. From germline, CDR1 is SQVTM and CDR2 ANQGSEA. The CDR3 has 15 residues. CDR3 sequence: CSGGRAGPLTDTQYF. CDR3 DNA: TGCAGCGGTGGACGTGCCGGGCCTCTCACAGATACGCAGTATTTT.

Relative to its sample, this clonotype is medium-sized. V gene TRBV7-6 combines with J gene TRBJ2-1, with 10 bases that match TRBD2. The ends lost 0 bases at V and 9 bases at J; junction bases unmatched: 5. This CDR3 contains 15 residues. Germline CDR1 SGHVS, CDR2 FNYEAQ. The CDR3 reads CASSLAASGSGEQFF. The CDR3 DNA reads as TGTGCCAGCAGCTTAGCCGCTAGCGGGAGTGGTGAGCAGTTCTTC.

V usage is TRBV12-3 or TRBV12-4 and J usage is TRBJ2-3; 10 bases map to TRBD2. The J segment lost 5 bases and the V segment lost 7 bases, leaving 9 bases of the junction unmatched. CDR3 length: 15 residues. The DNA for the CDR3 is TGTGCCAGCAAGCCTAGCGGGAGAGTTGGAGATACGCAGTATTTT. This codes for CASKPSGRVGDTQYF.

This clonotype showed up just a few times. The chain recombines TRBV5-1 with TRBJ2-7; D is tentatively TRBD1 or TRBD2 (5 bases each). CDR1 is SGHRS and CDR2 is YFSETQ in the germline V gene. The V end was cut by 0 bases, the J end by 5 bases, with 9 bases between. CDR3 length: 13 residues. Written as DNA, the CDR3 is TGCGCCAGCAGCTTGGCAGGGAGACACGAGCAGTACTTC. Protein: CASSLAGRHEQYF.

V is TRBV11-1 and J is TRBJ2-7, with TRBD2 matching over 14 bases. This CDR3 comprises 14 residues. The V gene's germline CDR1 is SGHAT and CDR2 FQDESV (reference sequence). J gave up 6 bases and V 4 bases, and 2 bases lay outside the gene matches. This CDR3 is CASSSGTSGSEQYF. The CDR3 nucleotides read TGTGCCAGCAGCTCCGGGACTAGCGGGAGCGAGCAGTACTTC.